This TCR beta chain was retrieved from a study of blood T cell repertoires in COVID-19. Across the study: Specimens from acute and convalescent COVID-19 originated in the United States, Italy and Spain.

Assay used: immunoSEQ multiplex PCR; TCRdb lists only in-frame clones, some missing. The sample has about 130,000 clones; approximately 85% are singletons. Trimming pared 4 bases from V and 0 bases from J, leaving 10 bases between. The germline V gene encodes CDR1 LGHNA and CDR2 YNFKEQ. This CDR3 has 15 residues. Sequencing was carried out using peripheral blood. This receptor was taken from a woman older than 75 with COVID-19, enrolled during active disease. The chain carries TRBV4-2 and TRBJ1-5, with D perhaps matching TRBD1 (5 bases). CDR3 DNA sequence: TGTGCCAGCAGCCCAGGGCTGTATAGCAATCAGCCCCAGCATTTT. Translated: CASSPGLYSNQPQHF.